A single sample gave rise to the 18 T cell receptor beta chains below, sequenced in a study of blood T cell repertoires in COVID-19. Clones were sequenced by immunoSEQ multiplex PCR, and TCRdb holds only the in-frame ones, with some missing. The sample carries about 120,000 clones, around 88% recorded once. Sequenced: peripheral blood. These receptors were obtained from an elderly man with active or convalescent COVID-19.

The chain is built from TRBV29-1 and TRBJ1-4; D gene unclear. Trimming removed 6 bases from V and 1 base from J, with 12 bases in between. Germline values: CDR1 SQVTM, CDR2 ANQGSEA. CDR3 length: 14 residues. The CDR3 sequence is CSVRAGLTNEKLFF. The CDR3 region has the DNA TGCAGCGTGAGGGCCGGGTTAACTAATGAAAAACTGTTTTTT.

The chain recombines TRBV4-1 with TRBJ1-1, with a possible D match to TRBD1 (5 bases). Germline CDR1 is MGHRA and CDR2 is YSYEKL. With 0 bases removed from V and 4 bases from J, the gap between germline ends came to 15 bases. The CDR3 is 16 residues long. The CDR3: CASSQDHGGGGTEAFF. CDR3 sequence (DNA): TGCGCCAGCAGCCAAGATCATGGGGGGGGTGGCACTGAAGCTTTCTTT.

The chain couples TRBV4-3 to TRBJ1-1; D gene uncertain. CDR1 LGHNA and CDR2 YSLEER come from the germline V gene. The CDR3 length is 13 residues. Between the trimmed V and J ends, which lost 1 base and 3 bases, there was a span of 6 bases. The DNA of the CDR3 is TGCGCCAGCAGCCAAGTGCGGGACACTGAAGCTTTCTTT. It codes for CASSQVRDTEAFF.

The CDR3 DNA is TGTGCCAGCAGTTTACTAGCGGCAGATACGCAGTATTTT. Translated, it gives CASSLLAADTQYF. The genes are TRBV12-3 or TRBV12-4 and TRBJ2-3; 7 bases map to TRBD2. The CDR3 spans 13 residues. V shed 2 bases, J shed 4 bases, and the junction held 0 bases outside the gene matches.

The V gene is TRBV7-9, the J gene TRBJ2-3; weak D call: TRBD2 (6 bases). The CDR3 is made up of 13 amino acids. Germline loops: CDR1 SEHNR, CDR2 FQNEAQ (reference sequence). V shed 6 bases and J shed 2 bases, with 9 bases lying between them. The CDR3 spells CASSTGLTDTQYF. CDR3 in DNA: TGTGCCAGCAGTACGGGACTCACAGATACGCAGTATTTT.

This clone has just a few counts. The chain couples TRBV18 to TRBJ1-4; D remains ambiguous. The germline V gene has CDR1 KGHSH and CDR2 LQKENI. V was clipped by 3 bases and J by 0 bases, with 14 bases between them. The CDR3 runs 17 residues. As DNA, the CDR3 is TGTGCCAGCTCACCGCGACCGGGAGCATCAACTAATGAAAAACTGTTTTTT. Protein sequence: CASSPRPGASTNEKLFF.

This sequence joins TRBV6-5 and TRBJ1-2, with a weak D call TRBD1 (6 bases). V shed 10 bases and J shed 3 bases, with 15 bases lying between them. CDR3 size: 13 residues. Looked up from germline, CDR1 is MNHEY and CDR2 is SVGAGI. CDR3 nucleotide sequence: TGTGCCACCCACCCAGGGGCCTACTATGGCTACACCTTC. As protein: CATHPGAYYGYTF.

The chain couples TRBV6-5 to TRBJ1-4, with a weak D call TRBD1 (6 bases). Germline V gene data show CDR1 as MNHEY and CDR2 as SVGAGI. CDR3 length equals 14 residues. V was shortened by 0 bases and J by 10 bases, with 12 bases between the two germline ends. The CDR3 region is CASSYSRQVVKLFF. CDR3 nucleotides: TGTGCCAGCAGTTACTCGAGACAGGTTGTAAAACTGTTTTTT.

This clone came up a few times. The rearrangement links TRBV7-8 to TRBJ2-7; 9 bases match TRBD2. V lost 0 bases and J lost 6; bases outside the gene matches: 9. CDR3 length: 16 residues. CDR1 is SGHVS and CDR2 is FQNEAQ in the germline V gene. The DNA for the CDR3 is TGTGCCAGCAGCTTAGCGCCCAGCGGGGGGTTTACCGAGCAGTACTTC. Translation: CASSLAPSGGFTEQYF. Complete variable domain (other parts from reference TRBV7-8 and TRBJ2-7): GAGVSQSPRYKVAKRGQDVALRCDPISGHVSLFWYQQALGQGPEFLTYFQNEAQLDKSGLPSDRFFAERPEGSVSTLKIQRTQQEDSAVYLCASSLAPSGGFTEQYFGPGTRLTVT.

The chain has TRBV19 and TRBJ1-2, with D unclear. Between the trimmed V and J ends, which lost 1 base and 4 bases, there was a span of 13 bases. This CDR3 comprises 15 residues. Per germline, CDR1 LNHDA and CDR2 SQIVND (reference sequence). The DNA of the CDR3 is TGTGCCAGTAGTATAGGTCTCGGGGAGAGCTATGGCTACACCTTC. It codes for CASSIGLGESYGYTF.

The CDR3 sequence is CASSYAGGLDGYTF. CDR3 coding DNA: TGTGCCAGCAGTTACGCAGGGGGCCTGGATGGCTACACCTTC. V and J are TRBV6-5 and TRBJ1-2; the match to TRBD1 covers 8 bases. The germline CDR1 and CDR2 sequences are MNHEY and SVGAGI. V was pared by 2 bases and J by 6 bases, with 5 bases of the junction left unmatched. There are 14 residues in the CDR3.

The chain employs TRBV29-1 and TRBJ2-7; 10 bases are a match to TRBD1. This CDR3 is 15 amino acids long. With V trimmed by 4 bases and J by 2 bases, 8 bases remained unmatched. Germline-derived CDR1 and CDR2 are SQVTM and ANQGSEA. CDR3 loop: CSVVLDRGQPYEQYF. The CDR3 nucleotides are TGCAGCGTTGTCCTTGACAGGGGGCAACCCTACGAGCAGTACTTC.

The CDR3 bases are TGTGCCAGCAGAAGGAGCTCCTACGAGCAGTACTTC. It translates to CASRRSSYEQYF. This chain joins TRBV12-3 or TRBV12-4 and TRBJ2-7; D call uncertain. The V end lost 6 bases, the J end lost 0 bases, and 6 bases lay between the germline ends. CDR3 length equals 12 residues.

This clone was seen just once. In DNA, the CDR3 is TGTGCTAGTGGTTTGGACTTCACATCCGGATCTAGCTACGAGCAGTACTTC. This translates into CASGLDFTSGSSYEQYF. The chain couples TRBV12-5 to TRBJ2-7; D gene unclear. The germline CDR1 and CDR2 sequences are LGHNT and FRNRAP. The CDR3 loop spans 17 amino acids. The V gene lost 1 base and the J gene lost 3 bases, with 19 bases spanning the gap.

The genes are TRBV14 and TRBJ2-2, with 9 nucleotides matching TRBD1. J lost 4 bases, V lost 6 bases, and 9 bases had no gene match. The CDR3 consists of 16 residues. Per germline, CDR1 SGHDN and CDR2 FVKESK. CDR3 in amino acids: CASRQMGTGFTGELFF. The CDR3 DNA reads TGTGCCAGCAGACAAATGGGGACAGGGTTCACCGGGGAGCTGTTTTTT.

The V and J genes are TRBV6-1 and TRBJ2-2; perhaps TRBD2 as D (7 bases). V was shortened by 2 bases and J by 4 bases, with 14 bases between the two germline ends. The CDR3 covers 16 residues. CDR1 is MNHNS, CDR2 SASEGT, per germline. The CDR3 is CASSEWGGRVTGELFF. CDR3 DNA sequence: TGTGCCAGCAGTGAATGGGGGGGGCGGGTCACCGGGGAGCTGTTTTTT.

This rearrangement joins TRBV6-2 or TRBV6-3 to TRBJ2-2, with 10 bases matching TRBD2. Germline V gene sequence: CDR1 MNHEY, CDR2 SVGEGT. CDR3 length: 15 amino acids. Losses at the gene ends were 2 bases for V and 7 bases for J; bases not matched to a gene: 4. CDR3 coding DNA: TGTGCCAGCAGTTACGTAGCGGGGGGCCACGGGGAGCTGTTTTTT. Protein sequence: CASSYVAGGHGELFF.

The chain combines TRBV29-1 with TRBJ1-5; D is ambiguous. Trimming took 6 bases from V and 4 from J, leaving 13 bases between them. Germline CDR1 reads SQVTM; CDR2 reads ANQGSEA. This CDR3 contains 13 residues. The CDR3 sequence: CSVSGQDNQPQHF. The CDR3, as DNA: TGCAGCGTCAGCGGGCAAGATAATCAGCCCCAGCATTTT.